This T cell receptor beta chain is from a study of PD-L1 blockade in urothelial cancer (dated by TCRdb to the late 2010s). Regarding the research as a whole: Every patient began therapy at some point between 2013 and 2015 and was given atezolizumab 1,200 mg intravenously every 3 weeks. About 90% of the roughly 29 patients were identified as males with urothelial cancer of bladder origin, and a prior smoking history was reported by 18 of 29 patients. An ECOG performance status of 0 or 1 was recorded for the patients, and 0 to 3 prior chemotherapy regimens had been received by the patients. Blood samples were analyzed 3 weeks after the start of treatment (second dose) and 6 weeks after the start of treatment. Blood samples gave a median of roughly 150,000 T cells and 82,636 unique TCRs, with a median clonality of 0.080. An exploratory multi-omic analysis was conducted of the somatic, immune and clinical correlates of response to PD-L1 blockade with atezolizumab in urothelial cancer. Pretreatment tumor samples and matched peripheral blood, collected serially before and after atezolizumab treatment, underwent TCR sequencing. Durable clinical benefit meant progression-free survival longer than 6 months, and TCR features were also tested against progression-free and overall survival. In the same patients, whole exome sequencing and RNA sequencing of pretreatment tumors were performed in addition to TCR sequencing. Eight to ten patients achieved durable clinical benefit and approximately 20 did not. Twenty-nine patients had pretreatment blood TCR-seq, about 24 had at least one posttreatment blood collection, and about 24 had tumor TCR-seq.

The paper as a whole reports these results and caveats: Because of the small sample size (n ≈ 30) and the many exploratory analyses performed, the results are intended to be regarded as hypothesis-generating. A pretreatment peripheral blood TCR clonality below the median was linked to improved progression-free and overall survival. At 3 weeks after the start of treatment, tumor-associated TCR clones in peripheral blood had expanded more in patients with durable benefit (n ≈ 24, p = 0.022).

At the junction V is shortened by 0 bases and J by 6 bases, with 8 bases in between. The CDR3 runs 13 residues from the cysteine to the phenylalanine. The DNA shown is the 39-base CDR3, in frame from base 1. The germline V gene sets CDR1 to SGDLS and CDR2 to YYNGEE. Comment on this clone: The target of this receptor is not known. One base away there is no much larger clone; base qualities are not given.

Synthetic TCR analog templates were spiked into each PCR to estimate absolute template abundance from read counts. The immunoSEQ assay was used to amplify TCRbeta CDR3 regions from genomic DNA with bias-controlled V and J gene primers. Sequencing of rearranged TCRbeta segments was done at approximately 20X coverage. The published analysis was carried out like this. Sequencing errors were corrected by clustering and CDR3s were annotated against IMGT to assign V, D and J genes. Downstream analyses used only productive TCRbeta rearrangements, leaving out any out-of-frame or stop-codon sequences. Clonality was calculated as one minus the Shannon entropy normalized by the log of the number of unique productive sequences. Clones differing between time points or between blood and tumor were identified using Fisher's exact test with Benjamini-Hochberg correction, with an adjusted p below 0.01 applied as the threshold. TCRdb obtained this table from immuneACCESS and retained in-frame rearrangements with V and J assigned. These tables miss some clones; where compared with another copy, unresolved V genes account for less than half of the shortfall, and the remainder is unexplained. V, J and clone size reflect that table, while D and trimming were determined from the DNA. Present in this sample are tens of thousands of clones, around 86% of which were seen just once. About 15% of the sample lies in the top ten.

The time point label, as the study defines it: pretreatment peripheral blood. A cohort of more than 25 patients with locally advanced or metastatic urothelial carcinoma, treated at Memorial Sloan Kettering on a trial protocol, was included. Peripheral blood mononuclear cells were collected pretreatment and during treatment, with between 1 and 8 total time points obtained per patient. The Qiagen DNeasy Blood extraction kit was used to purify genomic DNA from total PBMCs and tumor samples. PBMCs were collected pretreatment and during treatment, and were isolated and stored as previously described. The sequences come from PBMCs, collected around atezolizumab (anti-PD-L1) treatment. Recombination linked TRBV9 to TRBJ2-3, with no confident D gene call. This receptor was obtained from a man in his 70s with urothelial cancer. The CDR3 region reads CASSVGVADTQYF. The DNA reads as follows: TGTGCCAGCAGCGTAGGTGTCGCGGATACGCAGTATTTT.